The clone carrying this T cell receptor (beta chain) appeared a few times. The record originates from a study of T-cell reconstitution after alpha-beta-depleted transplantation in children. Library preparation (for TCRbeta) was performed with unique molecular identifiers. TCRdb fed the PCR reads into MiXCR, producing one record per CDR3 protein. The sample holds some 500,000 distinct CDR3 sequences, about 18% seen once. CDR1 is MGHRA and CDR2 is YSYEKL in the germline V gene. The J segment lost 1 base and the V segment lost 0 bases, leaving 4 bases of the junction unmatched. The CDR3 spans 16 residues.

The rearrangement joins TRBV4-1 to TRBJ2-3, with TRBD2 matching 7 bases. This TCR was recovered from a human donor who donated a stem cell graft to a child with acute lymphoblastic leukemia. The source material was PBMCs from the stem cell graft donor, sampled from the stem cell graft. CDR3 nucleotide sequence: TGCGCCAGCAGCCAAGAATGGGGAGGGGGCACAGATACGCAGTATTTT. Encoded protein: CASSQEWGGGTDTQYF.